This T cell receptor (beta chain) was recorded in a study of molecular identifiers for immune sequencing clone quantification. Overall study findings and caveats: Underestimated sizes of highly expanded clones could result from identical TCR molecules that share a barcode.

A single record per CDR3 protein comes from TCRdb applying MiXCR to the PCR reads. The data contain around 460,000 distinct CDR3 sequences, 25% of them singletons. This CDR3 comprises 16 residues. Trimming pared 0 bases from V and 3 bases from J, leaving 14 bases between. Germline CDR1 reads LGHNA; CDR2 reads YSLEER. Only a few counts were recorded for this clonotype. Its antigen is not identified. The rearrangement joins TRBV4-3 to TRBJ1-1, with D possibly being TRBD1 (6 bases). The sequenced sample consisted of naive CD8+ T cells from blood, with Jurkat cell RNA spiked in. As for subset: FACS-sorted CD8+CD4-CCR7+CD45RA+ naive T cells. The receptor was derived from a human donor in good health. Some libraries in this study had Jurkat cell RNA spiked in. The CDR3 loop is CASSQDRRGGYTEAFF. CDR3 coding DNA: TGCGCCAGCAGCCAAGATAGAAGGGGGGGATACACTGAAGCTTTCTTT.